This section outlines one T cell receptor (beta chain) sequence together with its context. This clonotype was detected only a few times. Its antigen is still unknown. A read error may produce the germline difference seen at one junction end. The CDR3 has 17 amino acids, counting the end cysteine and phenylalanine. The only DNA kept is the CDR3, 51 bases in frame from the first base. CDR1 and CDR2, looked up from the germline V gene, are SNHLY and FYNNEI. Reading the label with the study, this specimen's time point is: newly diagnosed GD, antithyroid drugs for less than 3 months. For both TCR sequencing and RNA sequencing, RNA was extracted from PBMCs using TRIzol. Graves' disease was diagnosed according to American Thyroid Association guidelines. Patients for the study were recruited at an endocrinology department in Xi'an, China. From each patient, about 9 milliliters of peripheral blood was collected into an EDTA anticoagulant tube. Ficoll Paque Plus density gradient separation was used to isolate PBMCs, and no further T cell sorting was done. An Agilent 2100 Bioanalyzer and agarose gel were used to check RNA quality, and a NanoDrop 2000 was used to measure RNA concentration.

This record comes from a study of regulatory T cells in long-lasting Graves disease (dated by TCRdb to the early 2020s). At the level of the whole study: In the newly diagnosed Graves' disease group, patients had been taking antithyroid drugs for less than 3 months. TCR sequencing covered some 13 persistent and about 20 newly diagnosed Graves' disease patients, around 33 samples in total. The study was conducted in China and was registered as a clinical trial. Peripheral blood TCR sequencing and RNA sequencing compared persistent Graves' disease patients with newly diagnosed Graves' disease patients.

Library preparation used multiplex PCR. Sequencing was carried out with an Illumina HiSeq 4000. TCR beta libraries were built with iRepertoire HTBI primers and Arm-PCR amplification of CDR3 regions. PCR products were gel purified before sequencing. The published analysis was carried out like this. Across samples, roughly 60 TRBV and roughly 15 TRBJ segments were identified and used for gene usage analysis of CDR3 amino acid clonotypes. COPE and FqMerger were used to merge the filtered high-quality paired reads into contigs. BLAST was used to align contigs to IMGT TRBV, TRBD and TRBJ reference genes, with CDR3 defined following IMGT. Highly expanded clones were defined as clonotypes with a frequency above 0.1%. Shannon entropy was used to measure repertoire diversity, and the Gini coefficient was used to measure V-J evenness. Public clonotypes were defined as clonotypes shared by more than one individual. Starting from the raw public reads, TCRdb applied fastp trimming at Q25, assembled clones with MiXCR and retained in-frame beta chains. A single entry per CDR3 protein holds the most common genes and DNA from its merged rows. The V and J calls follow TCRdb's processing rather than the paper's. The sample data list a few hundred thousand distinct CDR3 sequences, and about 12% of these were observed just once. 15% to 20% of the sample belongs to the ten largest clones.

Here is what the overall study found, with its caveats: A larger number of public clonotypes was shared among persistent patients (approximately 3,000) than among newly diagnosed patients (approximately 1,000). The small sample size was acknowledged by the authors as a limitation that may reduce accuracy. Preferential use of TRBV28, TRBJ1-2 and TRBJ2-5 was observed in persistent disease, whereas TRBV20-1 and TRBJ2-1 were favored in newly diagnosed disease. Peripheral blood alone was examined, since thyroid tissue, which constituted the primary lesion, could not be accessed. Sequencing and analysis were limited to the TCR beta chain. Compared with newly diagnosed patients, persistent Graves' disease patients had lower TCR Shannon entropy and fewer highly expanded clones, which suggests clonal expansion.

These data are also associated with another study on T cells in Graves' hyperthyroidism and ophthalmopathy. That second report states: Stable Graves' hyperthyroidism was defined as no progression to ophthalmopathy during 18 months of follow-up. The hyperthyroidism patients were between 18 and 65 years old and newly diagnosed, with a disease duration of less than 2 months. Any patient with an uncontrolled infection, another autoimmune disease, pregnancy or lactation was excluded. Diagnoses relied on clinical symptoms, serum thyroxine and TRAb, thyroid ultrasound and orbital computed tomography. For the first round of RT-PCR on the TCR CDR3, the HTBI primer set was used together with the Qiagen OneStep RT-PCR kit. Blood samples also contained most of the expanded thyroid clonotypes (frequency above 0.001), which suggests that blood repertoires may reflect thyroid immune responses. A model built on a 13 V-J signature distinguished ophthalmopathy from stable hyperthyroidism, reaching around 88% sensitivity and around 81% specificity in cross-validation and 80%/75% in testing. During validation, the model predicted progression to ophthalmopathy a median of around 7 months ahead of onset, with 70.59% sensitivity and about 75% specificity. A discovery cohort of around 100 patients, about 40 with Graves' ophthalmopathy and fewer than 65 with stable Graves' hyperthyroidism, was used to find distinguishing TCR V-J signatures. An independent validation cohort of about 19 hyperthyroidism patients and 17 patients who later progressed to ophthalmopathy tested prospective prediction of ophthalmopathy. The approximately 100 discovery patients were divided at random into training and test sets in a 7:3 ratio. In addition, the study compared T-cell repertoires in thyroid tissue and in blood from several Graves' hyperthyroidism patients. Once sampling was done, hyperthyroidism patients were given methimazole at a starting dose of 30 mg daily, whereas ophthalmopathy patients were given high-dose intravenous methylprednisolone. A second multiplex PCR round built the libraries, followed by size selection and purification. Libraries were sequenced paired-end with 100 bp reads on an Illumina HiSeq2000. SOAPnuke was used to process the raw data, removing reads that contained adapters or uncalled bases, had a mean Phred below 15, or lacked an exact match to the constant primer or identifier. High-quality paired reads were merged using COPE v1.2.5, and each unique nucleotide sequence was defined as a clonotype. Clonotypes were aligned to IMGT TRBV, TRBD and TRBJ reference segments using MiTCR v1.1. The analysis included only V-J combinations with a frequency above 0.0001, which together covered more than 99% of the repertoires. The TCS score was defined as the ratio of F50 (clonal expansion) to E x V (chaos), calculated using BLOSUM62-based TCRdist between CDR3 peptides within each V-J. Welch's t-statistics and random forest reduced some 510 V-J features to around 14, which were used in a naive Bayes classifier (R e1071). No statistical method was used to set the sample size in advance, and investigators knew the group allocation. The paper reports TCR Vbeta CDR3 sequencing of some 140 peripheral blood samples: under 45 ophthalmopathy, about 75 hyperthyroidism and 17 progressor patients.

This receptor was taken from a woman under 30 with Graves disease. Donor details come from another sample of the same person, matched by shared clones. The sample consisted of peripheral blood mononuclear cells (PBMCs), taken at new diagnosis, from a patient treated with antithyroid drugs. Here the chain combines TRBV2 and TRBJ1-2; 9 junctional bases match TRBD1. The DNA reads TGTGTCAGCATCTACGGGACAGGGAAAAGAGAGTACTATGGCTACACCTTC. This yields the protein CVSIYGTGKREYYGYTF.